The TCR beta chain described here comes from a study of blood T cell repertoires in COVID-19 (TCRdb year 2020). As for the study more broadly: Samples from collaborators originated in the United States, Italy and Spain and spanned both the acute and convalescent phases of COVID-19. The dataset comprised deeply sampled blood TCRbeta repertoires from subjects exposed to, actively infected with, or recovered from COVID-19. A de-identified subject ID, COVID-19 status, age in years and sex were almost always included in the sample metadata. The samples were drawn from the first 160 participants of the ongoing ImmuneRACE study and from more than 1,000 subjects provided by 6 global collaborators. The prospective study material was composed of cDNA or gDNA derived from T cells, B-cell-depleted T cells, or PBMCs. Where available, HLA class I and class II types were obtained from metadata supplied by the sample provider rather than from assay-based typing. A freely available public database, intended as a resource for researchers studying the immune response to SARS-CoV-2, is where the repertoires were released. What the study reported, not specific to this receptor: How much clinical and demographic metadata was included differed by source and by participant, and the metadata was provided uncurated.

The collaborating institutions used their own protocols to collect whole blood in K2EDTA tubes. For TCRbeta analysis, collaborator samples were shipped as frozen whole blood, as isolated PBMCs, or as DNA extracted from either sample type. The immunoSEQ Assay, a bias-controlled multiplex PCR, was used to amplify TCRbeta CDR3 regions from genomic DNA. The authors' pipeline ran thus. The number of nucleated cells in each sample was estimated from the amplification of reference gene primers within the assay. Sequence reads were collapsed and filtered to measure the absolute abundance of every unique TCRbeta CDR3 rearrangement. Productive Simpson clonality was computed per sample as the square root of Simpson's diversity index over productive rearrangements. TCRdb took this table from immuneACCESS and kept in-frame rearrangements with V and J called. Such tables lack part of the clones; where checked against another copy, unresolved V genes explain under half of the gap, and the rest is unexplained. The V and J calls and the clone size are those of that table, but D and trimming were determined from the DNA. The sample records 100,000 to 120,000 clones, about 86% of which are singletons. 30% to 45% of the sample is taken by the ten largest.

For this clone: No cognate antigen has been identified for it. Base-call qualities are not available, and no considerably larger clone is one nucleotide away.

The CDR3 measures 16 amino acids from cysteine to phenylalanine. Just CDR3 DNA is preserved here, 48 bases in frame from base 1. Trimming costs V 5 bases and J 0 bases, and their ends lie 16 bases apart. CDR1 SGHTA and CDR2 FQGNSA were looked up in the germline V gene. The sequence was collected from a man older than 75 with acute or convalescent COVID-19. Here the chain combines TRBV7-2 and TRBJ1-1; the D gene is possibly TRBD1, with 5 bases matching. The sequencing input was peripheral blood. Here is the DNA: TGTGCCAGCAGCCGGACAAGATTAACCATGAACACTGAAGCTTTCTTT. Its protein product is CASSRTRLTMNTEAFF.